What follows are 20 T cell receptor beta chains derived from one specimen sequenced in a study of response to subunit inactivated influenza vaccine. TCRdb called the RT-PCR reads again in MiXCR, with one record for every CDR3 protein. This table holds about 540,000 distinct CDR3 sequences, 14% found once. Sequenced material: PBMCs from blood, taken about 12 days after vaccination. Receptor source: a man in his fifties or sixties who received an inactivated influenza vaccine.

The J gene is TRBJ1-1, the V gene TRBV7-9; D is ambiguous. Germline V gene data show CDR1 as SEHNR and CDR2 as FQNEAQ (reference sequence). The CDR3 sequence is 11 residues long. V was clipped by 7 bases and J by 5 bases, with 8 bases between them. CDR3 protein: CASTTITEAFF. The CDR3, as DNA: TGTGCCAGCACCACAATAACTGAAGCTTTCTTT.

The V gene is TRBV2, the J gene TRBJ1-1; a possible D gene is TRBD1 (6 bases). The germline V and J ends were trimmed by 7 bases and 5 bases, with 11 bases remaining between them. CDR1 and CDR2 from the germline V gene are SNHLY and FYNNEI. The CDR3 is 12 residues long. The CDR3 nucleotides are TGTGCCAGCAACGGGGGCGGGACTGAAGCTTTCTTT. Protein product: CASNGGGTEAFF.

This clonotype was recorded once. CDR3 sequence reads: CASQYSGNTIYF. Here the CDR3 DNA reads TGTGCCTCGCAATACTCTGGAAACACCATATATTTT. The rearrangement uses TRBV30 and TRBJ1-3; D not resolved. Germline V CDR1 and CDR2: GTSNPN, SVGIG (reference sequence). Deletions cut 7 bases from V and 0 bases from J, with 7 bases between. CDR3 length: 12 amino acids.

The chain couples TRBV20-1 to TRBJ1-1, with D perhaps TRBD1 (5 bases). V lost 0 bases and J lost 4, with 12 bases in between. Germline-derived CDR1 and CDR2 are DFQATT and SNEGSKA (reference sequence). This CDR3 has 14 amino acids. CDR3 sequence (DNA): TGCAGTGCTAGAGATCAGGTGGGGGGCACTGAAGCTTTCTTT. This translates into CSARDQVGGTEAFF.

The genes are TRBV20-1 and TRBJ2-1; possibly TRBD2 for D (6 bases). This CDR3 region has 17 residues. V was cut by 0 bases and J by 5 bases, with 20 bases left in between. CDR1 and CDR2 (germline): DFQATT, SNEGSKA (reference sequence). This CDR3 reads CSARDTLFAGLNNEQFF. For the CDR3, the DNA is TGCAGTGCTAGAGACACTCTCTTCGCGGGACTTAACAATGAGCAGTTCTTC.

The chain combines TRBV10-3 with TRBJ2-7, with D unclear. The V end lost 4 bases, the J end lost 4 bases, and 5 bases lay between the germline ends. CDR1 ENHRY and CDR2 SYGVKD come from the germline V gene. The CDR3 contains 11 residues. In DNA, the CDR3 is TGTGCCATCAGTGCTGATTACGAGCAGTACTTC. Translated: CAISADYEQYF.

The table lists this clonotype with a few counts. The J gene is TRBJ2-1, the V gene TRBV18; 7 bases are a match to TRBD2. The CDR3 length is 16 residues. The germline CDR1 and CDR2 sequences are KGHSH and LQKENI. V trimming: 6 bases; J trimming: 7 bases; junction bases outside the gene matches: 15. The CDR3: CASSLGGRASENEQFF. The CDR3 nucleotides read TGTGCCAGCTCTCTCGGAGGGAGGGCCTCTGAGAATGAGCAGTTCTTC. Full variable domain (outside the CDR3, taken from reference TRBV18 and TRBJ2-1): NAGVMQNPRHLVRRRGQEARLRCSPMKGHSHVYWYRQLPEEGLKFMVYLQKENIIDESGMPKERFSAEFPKEGPSILRIQQVVRGDSAAYFCASSLGGRASENEQFFGPGTRLTVL.

The chain has TRBV5-1 and TRBJ1-4; a weak D match, TRBD1 (5 bases). Trimming removed 1 base at V and 8 bases at J, with 18 bases between. The CDR3 runs 16 residues. Germline V gene sequence: CDR1 SGHRS, CDR2 YFSETQ. The CDR3 sequence is CASSLNVGGRGEKLFF. The CDR3 nucleotides read TGCGCCAGCAGCTTGAACGTCGGGGGAAGAGGAGAAAAACTGTTTTTT.

There are a few counts of this clonotype. The CDR3 reads CSVEGGAGSQVDEQYF. As DNA, the CDR3 is TGCAGCGTTGAAGGTGGCGCGGGATCTCAGGTAGACGAGCAGTACTTC. This chain connects TRBV29-1 to TRBJ2-7, with D perhaps matching TRBD2 (6 bases). CDR3 length equals 16 residues. Trimming removed 1 base from V and 5 bases from J, with 21 bases in between. From germline, CDR1 is SQVTM and CDR2 ANQGSEA.

The rearrangement uses TRBV20-1 and TRBJ1-5, with TRBD1 matching over 12 bases. This CDR3 region has 16 residues. The V segment lost 3 bases and the J segment 0 bases; nucleotides outside the gene matches: 3. Germline CDR1 reads DFQATT; CDR2 reads SNEGSKA (reference sequence). The DNA for the CDR3 is TGCAGTGCTAGTGGGACAGGGGGCCATAGCAATCAGCCCCAGCATTTT. Translated: CSASGTGGHSNQPQHF.

The rearrangement links TRBV4-2 to TRBJ2-2, with D hard to call. Trimming stripped 5 bases from V and 2 bases from J, with 12 bases between. Germline CDR1 reads LGHNA; CDR2 reads YNFKEQ. The length of the CDR3 is 15 residues. This CDR3 reads CASSKATFNTGELFF. CDR3 in DNA: TGTGCCAGCAGCAAAGCGACTTTCAACACCGGGGAGCTGTTTTTT.

This clonotype was counted only a few times. CDR3 amino acids: CASSLEQLGNTIYF. CDR3 DNA sequence: TGTGCCAGCAGCTTGGAGCAGTTGGGAAACACCATATATTTT. This rearrangement joins TRBV7-8 to TRBJ1-3; D remains ambiguous. Germline V gene lookup returns CDR1 SGHVS and CDR2 FQNEAQ. This CDR3 comprises 14 residues. V was shortened by 3 bases and J by 4 bases, with 10 bases between the two germline ends. Full variable domain (remainder filled in from reference TRBV7-8 and TRBJ1-3): GAGVSQSPRYKVAKRGQDVALRCDPISGHVSLFWYQQALGQGPEFLTYFQNEAQLDKSGLPSDRFFAERPEGSVSTLKIQRTQQEDSAVYLCASSLEQLGNTIYFGEGSWLTVV.

The chain employs TRBV7-2 and TRBJ2-7; possible D gene TRBD1, 6 bases. Germline CDR1 is SGHTA and CDR2 is FQGNSA. The CDR3 is 14 amino acids. Trimming took 1 base from V and 4 from J, leaving 11 bases between them. The CDR3 loop is CASSLGSDRYEQYF. CDR3 coding DNA: TGTGCCAGCAGCTTAGGATCGGACAGATACGAGCAGTACTTC.

This clonotype has only a few counts. The V and J genes are TRBV29-1 and TRBJ2-7, with TRBD1 matching 9 bases. Losses at the gene ends were 7 bases for V and 2 bases for J; bases not matched to a gene: 3. Per germline, CDR1 SQVTM and CDR2 ANQGSEA. The CDR3 contains 12 residues. The CDR3 here is CSATGGAYEQYF. The CDR3 DNA is TGCAGCGCGACAGGGGGGGCCTACGAGCAGTACTTC.

This chain connects TRBV4-1 to TRBJ2-2; 9 bases are shared with TRBD2. The germline V gene encodes CDR1 MGHRA and CDR2 YSYEKL. Trimming removed 0 bases from V and 5 bases from J; junction bases left unmatched: 1. This CDR3 is 15 amino acids long. The CDR3 spells CASSQESGGTGELFF. CDR3 sequence (DNA): TGCGCCAGCAGCCAAGAAAGCGGGGGGACCGGGGAGCTGTTTTTT.

This clonotype was recorded a few times. The J gene is TRBJ1-1, the V gene TRBV7-9; 7 positions agree with TRBD1. Germline V lookup: CDR1 SEHNR, CDR2 FQNEAQ (reference sequence). The CDR3 sequence is 16 residues long. The V gene end was trimmed by 2 bases and the J gene end by 5 bases; junction bases not matched to a gene: 11. CDR3 in amino acids: CASSLTGVRGGTEAFF. In DNA, the CDR3 is TGTGCCAGCAGCTTAACAGGGGTCCGAGGGGGGACTGAAGCTTTCTTT.

This clonotype was observed many times. The chain recombines TRBV20-1 with TRBJ2-7; 8 positions agree with TRBD2. Germline assignment: CDR1 DFQATT and CDR2 SNEGSKA (reference sequence). The CDR3 is 11 residues long. Trimming at V came to 3 bases and at J to 9 bases, leaving 4 bases not matched to a gene. The CDR3, as DNA: TGCAGTGCTAGGCAGCGGGAGTTGCAGTACTTC. Its translation is CSARQRELQYF.

The chain has TRBV7-9 and TRBJ1-2; 10 bases agree with TRBD1. Trimming cost V 3 bases and J 6 bases; bases outside gene matches: 4. CDR1 and CDR2 (germline): SEHNR, FQNEAQ (reference sequence). The CDR3 runs 14 residues. The CDR3, as DNA: TGTGCCAGCAGCTTCGACAGGGGGCCCCATGGCTACACCTTC. As protein: CASSFDRGPHGYTF.

At least ten counts were recorded for this clonotype. V is TRBV12-3 or TRBV12-4 and J is TRBJ2-7; no clear D gene. This CDR3 is built from 12 residues. With 5 bases removed from V and 6 bases from J, the gap between germline ends came to 11 bases. The CDR3 DNA reads TGTGCCAGCAGTCCAGTGTTGCTCGAGCAGTACTTC. It is translated as CASSPVLLEQYF.

The table lists this clonotype with many counts. The chain employs TRBV7-8 and TRBJ2-2; no firm D call. Deletions cut 5 bases from V and 4 bases from J, with 11 bases between. CDR3 length equals 14 residues. Per germline, CDR1 SGHVS and CDR2 FQNEAQ. In DNA form, the CDR3 reads TGTGCCAGCAGCCAGCAAGTGGTCACCGGGGAGCTGTTTTTT. Protein product: CASSQQVVTGELFF.